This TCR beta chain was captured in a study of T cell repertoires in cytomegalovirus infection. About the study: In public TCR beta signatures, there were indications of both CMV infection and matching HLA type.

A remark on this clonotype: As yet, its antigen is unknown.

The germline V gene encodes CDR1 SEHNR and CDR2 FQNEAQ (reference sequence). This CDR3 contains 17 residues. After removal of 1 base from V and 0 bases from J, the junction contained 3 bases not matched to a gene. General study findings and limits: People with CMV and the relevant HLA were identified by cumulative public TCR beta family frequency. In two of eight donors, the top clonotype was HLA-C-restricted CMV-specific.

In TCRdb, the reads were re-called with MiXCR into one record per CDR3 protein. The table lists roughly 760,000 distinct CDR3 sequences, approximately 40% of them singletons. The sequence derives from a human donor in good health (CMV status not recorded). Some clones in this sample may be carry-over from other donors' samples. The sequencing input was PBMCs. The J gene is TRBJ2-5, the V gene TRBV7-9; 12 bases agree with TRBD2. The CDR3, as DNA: TGTGCCAGCAGCTTAGAGGGACTAGCGGGCCACCAAGAGACCCAGTACTTC. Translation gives CASSLEGLAGHQETQYF. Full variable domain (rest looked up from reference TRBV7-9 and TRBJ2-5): DTGVSQNPRHKITKRGQNVTFRCDPISEHNRLYWYRQTLGQGPEFLTYFQNEAQLEKSRLLSDRFSAERPKGSFSTLEIQRTEQGDSAMYLCASSLEGLAGHQETQYFGPGTRLLVL.